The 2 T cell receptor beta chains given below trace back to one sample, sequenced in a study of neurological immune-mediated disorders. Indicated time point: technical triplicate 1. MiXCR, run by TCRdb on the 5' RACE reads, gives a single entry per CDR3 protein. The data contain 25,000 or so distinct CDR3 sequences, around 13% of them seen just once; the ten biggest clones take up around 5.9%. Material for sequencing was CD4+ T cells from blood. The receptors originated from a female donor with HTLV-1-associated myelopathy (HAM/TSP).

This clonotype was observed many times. CDR3 region: CASSQADRGLTTEAFF. CDR3 coding DNA: TGTGCCAGCAGCCAAGCCGACAGGGGGTTGACCACTGAAGCTTTCTTT. This sequence joins TRBV3-1 and TRBJ1-1; 9 bases line up with TRBD1. In germline, CDR1 is LGHDT, CDR2 YNNKEL (reference sequence). The trim removed 1 base at V and 4 bases at J, leaving 7 bases unmatched. This CDR3 has 16 amino acids.

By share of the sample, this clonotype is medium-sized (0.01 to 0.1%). The CDR3 bases are TGTGCCAGCAGTCTGACTAGCGGGGCTAGCACAGATACGCAGTATTTT. This sequence encodes CASSLTSGASTDTQYF. This rearrangement joins TRBV12-3 or TRBV12-4 to TRBJ2-3; 11 bases line up with TRBD2. Trimming removed 5 bases from V and 0 bases from J; junction bases left unmatched: 4. This CDR3 comprises 16 residues.